This T cell receptor (beta chain) is drawn from a study of T cells in Graves' hyperthyroidism and ophthalmopathy. Exclusions: uncontrolled infection, other autoimmune disease, pregnancy, lactation. What was amplified from RNA transcripts were TCR beta CDR3 regions. First-round RT-PCR of the TCR CDR3 relied on the HTBI primer set. TCRdb fed the multiplex PCR reads into MiXCR, producing one record per CDR3 protein. The sample holds a few hundred thousand distinct CDR3 sequences, 14% seen once. This clonotype was picked up a small number of times. This clonotype originated in a young woman with Graves' ophthalmopathy. The sequenced sample was blood.

CDR3 coding DNA: TGTGCCACCGGGGTCCCGACCAACACAGATACGCAGTATTTT. It translates to CATGVPTNTDTQYF. The V gene is TRBV6-1, the J gene TRBJ2-3; D possibly corresponds to TRBD2 (5 bases). The CDR3 runs 14 residues. The germline gives CDR1 MNHNS, CDR2 SASEGT. V lost 10 bases to trimming and J lost 2 bases, with 16 bases between them.